This is a list of T cell receptor beta chains from one sample in a study of radiation and T cells in renal cell carcinoma. Profiled with immunoSEQ multiplex PCR; TCRdb holds only in-frame clones, not every one. The sample records roughly 82,000 clones, approximately 90% being singletons. The specimen comprised blood, sampled from a patient whose treatment included radiotherapy and nephrectomy. The receptors here all came from a woman aged 70 to 79 with renal cell carcinoma. Each CDR3 is given with its conserved first and last residue. The D gene is left open where the match is weak. Only part of the rows carry a size: once, few, many, or a class if the clone is expanded.

j_gene | d_gene | abundance | v_gene | CDR3nt | CDR3aa
TRBJ1-5 | NA | NA | TRBV19 | TGTGCCAGTAGTGCTACGGGGGGGAGCAATCAGCCCCAGCATTTT | CASSATGGSNQPQHF
TRBJ1-6 | TRBD1 | NA | TRBV5-1 | TGCGCCAGTCACGGACAGGGTTTGGATTCACCCCTCCACTTT | CASHGQGLDSPLHF
TRBJ2-5 | NA | once | TRBV4-3 | TGCGCCAGCAGCCAAGGACAAGATCAAGAGACCCAGTACTTC | CASSQGQDQETQYF
TRBJ1-1 | NA | NA | TRBV19 | TGTGCCACCGGACCGGGGGGCGTCTCTGAAGCTTTCTTT | CATGPGGVSEAFF
TRBJ1-6 | NA | NA | TRBV28 | TGTGCCAGCAGATCAGGGTATTCACCCCTCCACTTT | CASRSGYSPLHF
TRBJ2-4 | TRBD2 | NA | TRBV7-8 | TGTGCCAGCAGCCTAGCGGGCCCCCGGGACATTCAGTACTTC | CASSLAGPRDIQYF
TRBJ2-3 | TRBD2 | NA | TRBV5-1 | TGCGCCAGCAGCCCGACTAGCGGGGGGTTGACAGATACGCAGTATTTT | CASSPTSGGLTDTQYF
TRBJ2-5 | NA | NA | TRBV28 | TGTGCCAGCAAAACCGGGACGCTCACTCAAGAGACCCAGTACTTC | CASKTGTLTQETQYF
TRBJ2-3 | NA | NA | TRBV11-2 | TGTGCCAGCAGCGGATTCTTCACAGATACGCAGTATTTT | CASSGFFTDTQYF
TRBJ1-4 | NA | NA | TRBV7-3 | TGTGCCAGCAGCTTAGAGCCCCCGAGACAAGGAGATGAAAAACTGTTTTTT | CASSLEPPRQGDEKLFF
TRBJ2-7 | TRBD2 | NA | TRBV6-1 | TGTGCCAGCAGTCTAGCGGGGGGGCCGTACGAGCAGTACTTC | CASSLAGGPYEQYF
TRBJ2-7 | NA | NA | TRBV7-2 | TGTGCCAGCAGCTTGGGGCAGTTAAGCTCCTACGAGCAGTACTTC | CASSLGQLSSYEQYF
TRBJ2-5 | NA | NA | TRBV9 | TGTGCCAGCAGCGTAGCTTGGGACCAGGGAGAGACCCAGTACTTC | CASSVAWDQGETQYF
TRBJ1-5 | NA | NA | TRBV25-1 | TGTGCCAGCAGTGAGGGATCCCAGCCCCAGCATTTT | CASSEGSQPQHF
TRBJ2-7 | NA | NA | TRBV19 | TGTGCCAGTGCAAGGGGCTCAGGAGATGGGCAGTACTTC | CASARGSGDGQYF
TRBJ1-2 | NA | NA | TRBV6-1 | TGTGCCAGCAGTTCCACTAGTGGCTACACCTTC | CASSSTSGYTF
TRBJ2-1 | TRBD1 | NA | TRBV9 | TGTGCCAGCAGCCCCGGACAGGGGGTCAACGACAATGAGCAGTTCTTC | CASSPGQGVNDNEQFF
TRBJ1-1 | NA | NA | TRBV2 | TGTGCCAGCAGGGACACCGGACGGAACACTGAAGCTTTCTTT | CASRDTGRNTEAFF
TRBJ1-6 | TRBD1 | NA | TRBV6-6 | TGTGCCAGCAAAGGACAGGGCGGCGCGAATTCACCCCTCCACTTT | CASKGQGGANSPLHF
TRBJ2-7 | NA | once | TRBV27 | TGTGCCACCCGGTCAAGGGACGAGCAGTACTTC | CATRSRDEQYF
TRBJ1-2 | NA | NA | TRBV19 | TGTGCCAGTAGTATAGATCTGTCGGGCTGGAGCTATGGCTACACCTTC | CASSIDLSGWSYGYTF
TRBJ1-5 | NA | NA | TRBV27 | TGTGCCAGCAGTTTATCGTTCCATCTAGGTCAGCCCCAGCATTTT | CASSLSFHLGQPQHF
TRBJ2-5 | TRBD2 | NA | TRBV7-2 | TGTGCCAGCAGCTCTCGTCCGTTTGCGGGGGGCCGTGAGACCCAGTACTTC | CASSSRPFAGGRETQYF
TRBJ1-1 | NA | NA | TRBV6-6 | TGTGCCAGCAGTTCCACGCCCTGGGGAGCTTTCTTT | CASSSTPWGAFF
TRBJ2-7 | TRBD1 | few | TRBV19 | TGTGCCAGGAGGGGGACAGAGATATACGAGCAGTACTTC | CARRGTEIYEQYF
TRBJ1-5 | TRBD1 | few | TRBV29-1 | TGCAGCGTTGGACAGGGACCCCAGCATTTT | CSVGQGPQHF
TRBJ2-6 | NA | NA | TRBV19 | TGTGCCAGTAGTATAATGACAGGTGGAACTGGGGCCAACGTCCTGACTTTC | CASSIMTGGTGANVLTF
TRBJ1-1 | TRBD1 | NA | TRBV7-9 | TGTGCCAGCAGCATAACAGGGGGGAACACTGAAGCTTTCTTT | CASSITGGNTEAFF
TRBJ1-4 | TRBD1 | NA | TRBV19 | TGTGCCAGTAGTGCGGGACAGCATAATGAAAAACTGTTTTTT | CASSAGQHNEKLFF
TRBJ1-2 | NA | NA | TRBV27 | TGTGCCAGCAGTTTTCGGGTCAACTATGGCTACACCTTC | CASSFRVNYGYTF
TRBJ2-7 | NA | NA | TRBV4-2 | TGTGCCAGCAGCCAAGATATCGGGCAGGGGGGCTACGAGCAGTACTTC | CASSQDIGQGGYEQYF
TRBJ2-7 | NA | NA | TRBV7-9 | TGTGCCAGCAGCTTAACTCATCAAAAGAACGAGCAGTACTTC | CASSLTHQKNEQYF
TRBJ2-7 | NA | NA | TRBV7-2 | TGTGCCAGCAGCCTACAAACTCGGGAGCAGTACTTC | CASSLQTREQYF
TRBJ2-5 | NA | NA | TRBV7-2 | TGTGCCAGCAGCTTAGGACACCAAGAGACCCAGTACTTC | CASSLGHQETQYF
TRBJ2-5 | TRBD2 | NA | TRBV10-3 | TGTGCCACCGCCACTAGCGGACTTCAAGAGACCCAGTACTTC | CATATSGLQETQYF
TRBJ2-5 | TRBD2 | NA | TRBV5-1 | TGCGCCAGCAGTCCCTTACTAGCGGGGGTGCCCCAAGAGACCCAGTACTTC | CASSPLLAGVPQETQYF
TRBJ2-7 | NA | NA | TRBV28 | TGTGCCAGCCGAGGGGTGTACGAGCAGTACTTC | CASRGVYEQYF
TRBJ1-2 | NA | NA | TRBV6-1 | TGTGCCAGCAGTGAAAGGCCAGTCTATGGCTACACCTTC | CASSERPVYGYTF
TRBJ1-2 | TRBD1 | NA | TRBV7-2 | TGTGCCAGCAGAAAAAACGGACAGGGAAGTAGAGGCTACACCTTC | CASRKNGQGSRGYTF
TRBJ1-5 | NA | NA | TRBV6-6 | TGTGCCAGCAGTTCCAGGGCGAGCAATCAGCCCCAGCATTTT | CASSSRASNQPQHF
TRBJ2-5 | NA | NA | TRBV11-2 | TGTGCCAGCAGCTTAGGAGGTCTATCCCGAGAGACCCAGTACTTC | CASSLGGLSRETQYF
TRBJ1-2 | TRBD1 | NA | TRBV14 | TGTGCCAGCAGCCCTTTTAGACAGGGATATGGCTACACCTTC | CASSPFRQGYGYTF
TRBJ1-1 | NA | NA | TRBV30 | TGTGCCTTTACCTACACAGGGAACACTGAAGCTTTCTTT | CAFTYTGNTEAFF
TRBJ2-5 | TRBD2 | NA | TRBV30 | TGTGCCTGGAAAAGCGGGGGCGGAGAGACCCAGTACTTC | CAWKSGGGETQYF
TRBJ2-2 | NA | NA | TRBV7-6 | TGTGCCAGCAGCTTCAGGTCGAGGGGGAACACCGGGGAGCTGTTTTTT | CASSFRSRGNTGELFF
TRBJ2-3 | TRBD2 | NA | TRBV5-1 | TGCGCCAGCAGCTTGATTAGCGGGGGGCCCGGAGATACGCAGTATTTT | CASSLISGGPGDTQYF
TRBJ2-7 | TRBD2 | NA | TRBV4-1 | TGCGCCAGCAGCCAAGGGCCATGGGGGGGCTACGAGCAGTACTTC | CASSQGPWGGYEQYF
TRBJ1-5 | TRBD1 | NA | TRBV6-5 | TGTGCCAGCAGTTCCGGGACAGTCCCTAGCAATCAGCCCCAGCATTTT | CASSSGTVPSNQPQHF
TRBJ2-7 | NA | NA | TRBV7-2 | TGTGCCAGCAGCTTAGACCCCAGGACCTACGAGCAGTACTTC | CASSLDPRTYEQYF
TRBJ1-1 | TRBD1 | NA | TRBV6-5 | TGTGCCAGCAGTTATTTCTCAGGGGGCACTGAAGCTTTCTTT | CASSYFSGGTEAFF
TRBJ1-5 | TRBD1 | once | TRBV2 | TGTGCCAGCAGTAGGACAGGAGGGGCTCAGCCCCAGCATTTT | CASSRTGGAQPQHF
TRBJ1-2 | NA | NA | TRBV28 | TGTGCGACCCTTGCCTATGGCTACACCTTC | CATLAYGYTF
TRBJ1-6 | NA | few | TRBV28 | TGTGCCAGCAGCGAGTCCATTTCACCCCTCCACTTT | CASSESISPLHF
TRBJ2-6 | NA | NA | TRBV5-4 | TGTGCCAGCAGCTTGGGACACCGCAACTCTGGGGCCAACGTCCTGACTTTC | CASSLGHRNSGANVLTF
TRBJ2-7 | NA | NA | TRBV5-4 | TGTGCCAGCAGCTTCGGGGGTTCCTACGAGCAGTACTTC | CASSFGGSYEQYF
TRBJ1-1 | TRBD1 | NA | TRBV6-5 | TGTGCCAGCCGCGAACAGGGGGTTGATACTGAAGCTTTCTTT | CASREQGVDTEAFF
TRBJ2-4 | NA | NA | TRBV6-6 | TGTGCCAGCAACGGAGGTTGGTCCAAAAACATTCAGTACTTC | CASNGGWSKNIQYF
TRBJ1-2 | TRBD1 | NA | TRBV4-3 | TGCGCCAGCAGCCAAGGCACAGGGGGCGGCTATGGCTACACCTTC | CASSQGTGGGYGYTF